This T cell receptor beta chain was sequenced during a study of cytomegalovirus exposure and HLA in healthy donors. About the research overall: Prior work identified 100 million to 130 million unique TCR beta sequences in some 200 million T cells.

For this clone: Its antigen remains unidentified.

Whereas donors were nominally healthy upon sampling, unrecorded immune exposures were probable. The PCR ran on 60 Vbeta and 13 Jbeta primers. Produced via immunoSEQ multiplex PCR; TCRdb's table is partial and in-frame only. The sample holds around 150,000 clones; approximately 80% are singletons and the top ten take about 3%. Study-wide results and caveats: In an earlier analysis, productive rearrangement rates for most beta V segments clustered near 87% or 30%. Among donors in an Asian-associated ancestry cluster, a later analysis reportedly found fewer N-insertions than the approximately 670-donor mean.

Material: PBMCs. The sequence was obtained from a male donor in good health and CMV-seronegative.

In nucleotides, the CDR3 is TGTGCCTGGACCACGACGGGGGGTCAGCCCCAGCATTTT. Its protein product is CAWTTTGGQPQHF. The chain joins TRBV30 to TRBJ1-5; weak D call: TRBD1 (5 bases). CDR3 size: 13 residues. Trimming removed 4 bases at V and 6 bases at J, with 13 bases between. Germline-derived CDR1 and CDR2 are GTSNPN and SVGIG (reference sequence). The entire variable domain, with the rest obtained from reference TRBV30 and TRBJ1-5, is as follows: SQTIHQWPATLVQPVGSPLSLECTVEGTSNPNLYWYRQAAGRGLQLLFYSVGIGQISSEVPQNLSASRPQDRQFILSSKKLLLSDSGFYLCAWTTTGGQPQHFGDGTRLSIL.